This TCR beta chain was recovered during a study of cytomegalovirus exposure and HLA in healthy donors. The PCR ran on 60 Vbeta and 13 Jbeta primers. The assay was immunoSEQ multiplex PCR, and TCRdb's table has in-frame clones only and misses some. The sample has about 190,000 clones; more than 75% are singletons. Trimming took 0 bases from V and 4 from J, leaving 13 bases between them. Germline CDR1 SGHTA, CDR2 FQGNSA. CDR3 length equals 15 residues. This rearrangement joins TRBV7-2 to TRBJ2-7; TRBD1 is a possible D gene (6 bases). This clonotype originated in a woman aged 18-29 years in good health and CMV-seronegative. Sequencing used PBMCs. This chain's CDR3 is CASSLAQGGMYEQYF. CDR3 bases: TGTGCCAGCAGCTTAGCGCAAGGGGGTATGTACGAGCAGTACTTC. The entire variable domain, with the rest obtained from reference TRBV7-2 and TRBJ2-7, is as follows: GAGVSQSPSNKVTEKGKDVELRCDPISGHTALYWYRQSLGQGLEFLIYFQGNSAPDKSGLPSDRFSAERTGGSVSTLTIQRTQQEDSAVYLCASSLAQGGMYEQYFGPGTRLTVT.